This T cell receptor (beta chain) was captured by sequencing in a study of T cell responses to AZD1222 COVID-19 vaccine. The CDR3 is 14 residues long. Germline values: CDR1 LGHDT, CDR2 YNNKEL (reference sequence). Trimming took 3 bases from V and 6 from J, leaving 11 bases between them. The repertoire was sequenced with immunoSEQ multiplex PCR; TCRdb's copy has only in-frame clones and lacks some. Here the sample spans some 170,000 clones, about 90% being singletons. Study-wide points: A rise in Spike-specific TCR breadth and depth followed two AZD1222 doses. Seropositive status at baseline applied to only a handful of AZD1222 recipients.

For this clone: What it recognizes is unknown.

This TCR was sampled from an adult who received the MenACWY meningococcal vaccine as a control. Material: peripheral blood, obtained 28 days after the second dose of the MenACWY control vaccine. The rearrangement uses TRBV3-1 (or the pseudogene TRBV3-2) and TRBJ2-2; D may be TRBD1 or TRBD2 (6 bases each). Here the CDR3 reads CASSHLGGPGELFF. In nucleotides, the CDR3 is TGTGCCAGCAGCCACCTCGGGGGCCCCGGGGAGCTGTTTTTT.